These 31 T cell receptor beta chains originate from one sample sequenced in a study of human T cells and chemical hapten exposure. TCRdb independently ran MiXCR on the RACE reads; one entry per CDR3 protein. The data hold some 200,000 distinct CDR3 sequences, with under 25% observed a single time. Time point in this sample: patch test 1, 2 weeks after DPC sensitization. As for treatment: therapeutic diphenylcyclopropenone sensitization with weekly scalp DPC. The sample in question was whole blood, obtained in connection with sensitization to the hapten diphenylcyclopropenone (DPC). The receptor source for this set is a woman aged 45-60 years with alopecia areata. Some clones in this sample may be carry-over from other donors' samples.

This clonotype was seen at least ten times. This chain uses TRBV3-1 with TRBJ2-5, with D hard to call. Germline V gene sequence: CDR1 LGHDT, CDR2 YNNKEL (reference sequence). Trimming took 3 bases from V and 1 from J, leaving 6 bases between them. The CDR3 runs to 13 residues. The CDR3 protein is CASSHFAQETQYF. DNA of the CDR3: TGTGCCAGCAGCCATTTCGCCCAAGAGACCCAGTACTTC.

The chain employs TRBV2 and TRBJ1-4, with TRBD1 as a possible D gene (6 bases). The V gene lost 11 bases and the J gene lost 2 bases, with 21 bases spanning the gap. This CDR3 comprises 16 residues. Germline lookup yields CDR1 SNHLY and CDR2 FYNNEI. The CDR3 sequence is CAGRPGVPATNEKLFF. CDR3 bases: TGTGCCGGGAGACCAGGGGTCCCCGCGACTAATGAAAAACTGTTTTTT.

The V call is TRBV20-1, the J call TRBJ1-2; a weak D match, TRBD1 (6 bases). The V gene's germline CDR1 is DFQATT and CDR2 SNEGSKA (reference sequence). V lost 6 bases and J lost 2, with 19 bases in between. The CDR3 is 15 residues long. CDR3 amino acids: CSANPPGARNYGYTF. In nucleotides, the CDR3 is TGCAGTGCCAACCCCCCGGGGGCGCGGAACTATGGCTACACCTTC.

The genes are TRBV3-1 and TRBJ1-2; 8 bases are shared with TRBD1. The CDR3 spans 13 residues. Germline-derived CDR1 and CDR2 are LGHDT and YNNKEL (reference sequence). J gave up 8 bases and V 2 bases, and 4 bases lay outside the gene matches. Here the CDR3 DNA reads TGTGCCAGCAGCCAATCCCGGACAGGGGGCTACACCTTC. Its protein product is CASSQSRTGGYTF.

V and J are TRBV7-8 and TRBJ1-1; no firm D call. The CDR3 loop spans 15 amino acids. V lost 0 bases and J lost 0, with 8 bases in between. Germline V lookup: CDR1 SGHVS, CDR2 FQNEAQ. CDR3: CASSLARILNTEAFF. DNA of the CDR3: TGTGCCAGCAGCTTAGCTCGTATTTTGAACACTGAAGCTTTCTTT.

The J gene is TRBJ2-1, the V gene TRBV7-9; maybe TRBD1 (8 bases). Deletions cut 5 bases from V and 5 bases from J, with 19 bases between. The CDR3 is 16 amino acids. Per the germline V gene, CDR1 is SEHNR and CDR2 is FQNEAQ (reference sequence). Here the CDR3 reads CASSLFRTGRDNEQFF. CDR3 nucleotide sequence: TGTGCCAGCAGCCTATTCAGGACAGGGAGGGACAATGAGCAGTTCTTC.

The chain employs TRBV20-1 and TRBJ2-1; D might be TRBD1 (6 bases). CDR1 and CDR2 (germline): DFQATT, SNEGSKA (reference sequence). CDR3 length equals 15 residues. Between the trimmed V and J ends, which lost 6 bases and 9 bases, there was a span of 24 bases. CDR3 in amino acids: CSAGHVPGVPPEQFF. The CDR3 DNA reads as TGCAGTGCGGGACATGTTCCCGGCGTCCCTCCTGAGCAGTTCTTC.

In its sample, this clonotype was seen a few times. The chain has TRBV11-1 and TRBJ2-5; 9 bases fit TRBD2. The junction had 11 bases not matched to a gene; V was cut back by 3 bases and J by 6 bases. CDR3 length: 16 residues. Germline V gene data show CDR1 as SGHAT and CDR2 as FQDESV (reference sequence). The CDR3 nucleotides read TGTGCCAGCAGCTTCTCGGGGCTAGCGGGATTGAAGACCCAGTACTTC. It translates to CASSFSGLAGLKTQYF.

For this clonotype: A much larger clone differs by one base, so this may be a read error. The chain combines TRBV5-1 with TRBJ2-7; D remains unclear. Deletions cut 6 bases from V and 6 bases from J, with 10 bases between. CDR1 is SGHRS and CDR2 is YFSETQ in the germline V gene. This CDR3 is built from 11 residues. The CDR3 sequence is CASKKGCEQYF. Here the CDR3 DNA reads TGCGCCAGCAAGAAGGGATGCGAGCAGTACTTC.

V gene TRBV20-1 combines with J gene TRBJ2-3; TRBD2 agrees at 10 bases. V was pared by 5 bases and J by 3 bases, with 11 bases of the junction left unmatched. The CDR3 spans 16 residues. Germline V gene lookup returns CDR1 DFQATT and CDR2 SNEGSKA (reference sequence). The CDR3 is CSAHSGRPERTDTQYF. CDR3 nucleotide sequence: TGCAGTGCTCATAGCGGGAGGCCAGAGAGGACAGATACGCAGTATTTT.

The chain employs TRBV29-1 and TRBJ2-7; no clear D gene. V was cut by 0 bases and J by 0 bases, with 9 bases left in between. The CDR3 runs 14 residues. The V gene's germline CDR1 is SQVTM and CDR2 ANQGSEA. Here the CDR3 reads CSVEEGVSSYEQYF. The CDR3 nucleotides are TGCAGCGTTGAAGAGGGTGTTAGCTCCTACGAGCAGTACTTC.

DNA of the CDR3: TGTGCCATCAGTGAGTCCTTCGGGCAGAGCACAGATACGCAGTATTTT. It translates to CAISESFGQSTDTQYF. J is TRBJ2-3 and V is TRBV10-3; D is unclear. The CDR3 is 16 residues long. The V gene lost 0 bases and the J gene lost 0 bases, with 10 bases spanning the gap. Germline V lookup: CDR1 ENHRY, CDR2 SYGVKD.

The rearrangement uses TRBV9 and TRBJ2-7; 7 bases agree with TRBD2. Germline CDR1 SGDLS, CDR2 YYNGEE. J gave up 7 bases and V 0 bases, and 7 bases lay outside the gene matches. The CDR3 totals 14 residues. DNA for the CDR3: TGTGCCAGCAGCGTAGCTACGTGGGGGGGGGAGCAGTACTTC. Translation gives CASSVATWGGEQYF.

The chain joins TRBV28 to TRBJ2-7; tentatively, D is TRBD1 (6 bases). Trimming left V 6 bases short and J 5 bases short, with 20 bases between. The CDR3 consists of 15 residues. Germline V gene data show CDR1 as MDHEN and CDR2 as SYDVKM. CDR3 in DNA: TGTGCCAGCAGACCCCACCAGGGGTTTATCAACGAGCAGTACTTC. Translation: CASRPHQGFINEQYF.

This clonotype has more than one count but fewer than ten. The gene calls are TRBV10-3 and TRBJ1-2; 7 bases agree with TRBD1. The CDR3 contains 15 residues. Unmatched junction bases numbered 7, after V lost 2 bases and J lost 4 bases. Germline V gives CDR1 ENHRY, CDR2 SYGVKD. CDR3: CAISEPQGELYGYTF. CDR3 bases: TGTGCCATCAGTGAGCCTCAGGGGGAGCTCTATGGCTACACCTTC.

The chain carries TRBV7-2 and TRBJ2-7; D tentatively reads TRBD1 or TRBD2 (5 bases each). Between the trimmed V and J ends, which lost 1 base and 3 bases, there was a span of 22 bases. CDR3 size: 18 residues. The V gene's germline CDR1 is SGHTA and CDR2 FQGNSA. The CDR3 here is CASSLGWWGSLPNYEQYF. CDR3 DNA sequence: TGTGCCAGCAGCTTAGGATGGTGGGGGAGTCTACCTAACTACGAGCAGTACTTC.

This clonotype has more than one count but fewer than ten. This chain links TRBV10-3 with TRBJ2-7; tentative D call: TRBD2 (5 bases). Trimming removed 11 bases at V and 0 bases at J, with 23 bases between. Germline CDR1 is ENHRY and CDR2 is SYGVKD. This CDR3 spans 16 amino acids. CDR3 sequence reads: CAPRVEGPGSSYEQYF. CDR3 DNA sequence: TGTGCCCCGCGGGTTGAAGGCCCCGGGTCCTCCTACGAGCAGTACTTC.

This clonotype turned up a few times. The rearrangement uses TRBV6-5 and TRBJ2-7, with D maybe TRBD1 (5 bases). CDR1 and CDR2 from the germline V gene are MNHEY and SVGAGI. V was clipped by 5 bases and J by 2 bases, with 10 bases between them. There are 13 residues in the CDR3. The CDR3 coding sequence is TGTGCCAGCAGTCGGACAATTGCCTACGAGCAGTACTTC. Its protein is CASSRTIAYEQYF.

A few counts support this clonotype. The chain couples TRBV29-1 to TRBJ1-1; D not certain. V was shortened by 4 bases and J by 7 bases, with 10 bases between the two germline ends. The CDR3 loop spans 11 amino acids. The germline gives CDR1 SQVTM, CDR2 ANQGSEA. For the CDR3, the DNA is TGCAGCGTTGTTTCGGTCGTTGAAGCTTTCTTT. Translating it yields CSVVSVVEAFF.

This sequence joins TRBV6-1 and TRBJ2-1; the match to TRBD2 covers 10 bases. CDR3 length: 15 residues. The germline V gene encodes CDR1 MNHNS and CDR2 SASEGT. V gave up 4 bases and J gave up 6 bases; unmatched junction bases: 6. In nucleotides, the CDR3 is TGTGCCAGCAGTGGGGGGACTAGCGCTATCAATGAGCAGTTCTTC. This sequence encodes CASSGGTSAINEQFF.

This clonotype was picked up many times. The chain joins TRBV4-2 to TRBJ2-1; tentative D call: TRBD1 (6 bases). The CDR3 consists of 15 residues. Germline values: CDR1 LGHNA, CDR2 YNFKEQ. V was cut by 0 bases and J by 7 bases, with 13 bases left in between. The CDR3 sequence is CASSQEQGVRNEQFF. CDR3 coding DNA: TGTGCCAGCAGCCAAGAACAGGGAGTGAGGAATGAGCAGTTCTTC.

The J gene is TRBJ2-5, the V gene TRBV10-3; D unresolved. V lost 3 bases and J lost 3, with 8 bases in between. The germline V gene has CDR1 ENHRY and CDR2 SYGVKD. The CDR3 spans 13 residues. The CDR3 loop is CAISEREKETQYF. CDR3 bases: TGTGCCATCAGTGAAAGAGAAAAAGAGACCCAGTACTTC.

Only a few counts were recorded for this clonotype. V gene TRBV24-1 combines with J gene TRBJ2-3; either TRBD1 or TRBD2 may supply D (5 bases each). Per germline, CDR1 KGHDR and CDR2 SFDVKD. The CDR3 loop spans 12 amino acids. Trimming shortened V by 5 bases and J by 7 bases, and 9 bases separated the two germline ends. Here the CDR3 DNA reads TGTGCCACCAGTGCTGGGGGAAATACGCAGTATTTT. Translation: CATSAGGNTQYF.

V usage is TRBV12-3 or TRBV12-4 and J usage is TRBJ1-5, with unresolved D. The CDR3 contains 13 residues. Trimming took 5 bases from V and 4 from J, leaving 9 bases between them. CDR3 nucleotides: TGTGCCAGCAGTGTCAGCCAAAATCAGCCCCAGCATTTT. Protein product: CASSVSQNQPQHF.

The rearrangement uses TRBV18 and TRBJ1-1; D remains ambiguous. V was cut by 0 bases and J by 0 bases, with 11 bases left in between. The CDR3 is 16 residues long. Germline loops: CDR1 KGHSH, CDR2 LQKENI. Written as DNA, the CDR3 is TGTGCCAGCTCACCACCAGAGAGGGCGATGAACACTGAAGCTTTCTTT. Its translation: CASSPPERAMNTEAFF. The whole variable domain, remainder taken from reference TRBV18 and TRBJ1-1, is NAGVMQNPRHLVRRRGQEARLRCSPMKGHSHVYWYRQLPEEGLKFMVYLQKENIIDESGMPKERFSAEFPKEGPSILRIQQVVRGDSAAYFCASSPPERAMNTEAFFGQGTRLTVV.

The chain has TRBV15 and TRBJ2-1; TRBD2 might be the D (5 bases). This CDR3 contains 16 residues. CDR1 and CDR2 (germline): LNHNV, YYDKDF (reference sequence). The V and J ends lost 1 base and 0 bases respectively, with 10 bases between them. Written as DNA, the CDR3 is TGTGCCACCAGCAGAGTCCTTAGCGCCTCCTACAATGAGCAGTTCTTC. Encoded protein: CATSRVLSASYNEQFF.

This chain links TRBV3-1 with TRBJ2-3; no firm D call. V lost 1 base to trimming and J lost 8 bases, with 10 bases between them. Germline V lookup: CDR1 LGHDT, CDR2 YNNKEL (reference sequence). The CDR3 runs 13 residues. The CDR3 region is CASSQGSPGTQYF. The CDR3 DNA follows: TGTGCCAGCAGCCAAGGAAGCCCCGGTACGCAGTATTTT.

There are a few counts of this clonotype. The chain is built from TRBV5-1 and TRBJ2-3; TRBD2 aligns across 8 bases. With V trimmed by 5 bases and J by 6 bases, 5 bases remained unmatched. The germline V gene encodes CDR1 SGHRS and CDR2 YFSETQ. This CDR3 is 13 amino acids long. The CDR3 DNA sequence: TGCGCCAGCAGACGGGAGGGCCCTGATACGCAGTATTTT. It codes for CASRREGPDTQYF. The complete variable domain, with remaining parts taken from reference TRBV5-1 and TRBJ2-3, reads KAGVTQTPRYLIKTRGQQVTLSCSPISGHRSVSWYQQTPGQGLQFLFEYFSETQRNKGNFPGRFSGRQFSNSRSEMNVSTLELGDSALYLCASRREGPDTQYFGPGTRLTVL.

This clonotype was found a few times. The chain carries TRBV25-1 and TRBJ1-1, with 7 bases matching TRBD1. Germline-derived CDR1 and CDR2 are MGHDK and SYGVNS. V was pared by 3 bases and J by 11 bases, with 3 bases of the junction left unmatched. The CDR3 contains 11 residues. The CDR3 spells CASSDDRVAFF. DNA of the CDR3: TGTGCCAGCAGTGATGACAGGGTGGCTTTCTTT.

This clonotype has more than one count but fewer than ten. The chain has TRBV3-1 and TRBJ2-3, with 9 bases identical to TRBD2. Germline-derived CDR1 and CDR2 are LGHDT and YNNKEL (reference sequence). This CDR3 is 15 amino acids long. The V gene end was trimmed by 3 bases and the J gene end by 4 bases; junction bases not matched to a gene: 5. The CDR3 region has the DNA TGTGCCAGCAGCCATAGCGGGAGTAGAGCAGATACGCAGTATTTT. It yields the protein CASSHSGSRADTQYF.

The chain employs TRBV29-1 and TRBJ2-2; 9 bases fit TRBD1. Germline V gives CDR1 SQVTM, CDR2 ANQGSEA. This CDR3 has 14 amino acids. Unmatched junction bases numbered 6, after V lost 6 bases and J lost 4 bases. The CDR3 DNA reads TGCAGCGTGTTACAGGGGGCGAGCACCGGGGAGCTGTTTTTT. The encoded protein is CSVLQGASTGELFF.